The 6 T cell receptor beta chains given below trace back to one sample, sequenced in a study of blood T cell repertoires in COVID-19. The data were produced by immunoSEQ multiplex PCR, yet TCRdb's version contains in-frame clones alone and is incomplete. Of about 200,000 clones detected, about nine tenths appear once; the ten largest clones hold 4%. What was sequenced was PBMCs or T cells enriched from blood (not recorded which). Receptors were obtained from a woman aged 30 to 39 with acute COVID-19.

The CDR3 coding sequence is TGTGCCAGCAGCTTAGATACCCTCTTCGTACAGACAACTAATGAAAAACTGTTTTTT. Translated: CASSLDTLFVQTTNEKLFF. The chain has TRBV11-2 and TRBJ1-4, with unresolved D. The V gene's germline CDR1 is SGHAT and CDR2 FQNNGV. V was clipped by 0 bases and J by 0 bases, with 17 bases between them. This CDR3 is built from 19 residues.

This chain joins TRBV3-1 (or the pseudogene TRBV3-2) and TRBJ2-2; D is undetermined. The CDR3 loop spans 14 amino acids. V lost 0 bases and J lost 0, with 2 bases in between. CDR1 and CDR2 (germline): LGHDT, YNNKEL (reference sequence). CDR3: CASSQDSNTGELFF. CDR3 nucleotides: TGTGCCAGCAGCCAAGACTCGAACACCGGGGAGCTGTTTTTT.

This sequence joins TRBV5-1 and TRBJ2-7; no clear D. From germline, CDR1 is SGHRS and CDR2 YFSETQ. The CDR3 length is 13 residues. Trimming shortened V by 1 base and J by 3 bases, and 8 bases separated the two germline ends. This CDR3 reads CASSLTENYEQYF. CDR3 DNA: TGCGCCAGCAGCTTGACGGAGAACTACGAGCAGTACTTC.

The chain carries TRBV3-1 (or the pseudogene TRBV3-2) and TRBJ2-1, with 9 nucleotides matching TRBD1. The CDR3 is made up of 17 amino acids. Germline V gives CDR1 LGHDT, CDR2 YNNKEL (reference sequence). The V segment lost 4 bases and the J segment 5 bases; nucleotides outside the gene matches: 12. This CDR3 reads CASSPVYSGQGNNEQFF. CDR3 nucleotide sequence: TGTGCCAGCAGCCCCGTTTATTCGGGACAGGGCAACAATGAGCAGTTCTTC.

The V and J genes are TRBV7-9 and TRBJ1-2; the D gene is possibly TRBD1 (5 bases). The CDR3 is made up of 12 amino acids. Germline lookup yields CDR1 SEHNR and CDR2 FQNEAQ (reference sequence). V was clipped by 2 bases and J by 6 bases, with 7 bases between them. Here the CDR3 DNA reads TGTGCCAGCAGCTTACAGGGTCATGGCTACACCTTC. Translated: CASSLQGHGYTF.

V usage is TRBV5-1 and J usage is TRBJ1-5; 8 positions match TRBD1. Germline-derived CDR1 and CDR2 are SGHRS and YFSETQ. V lost 3 bases and J lost 9; bases outside the gene matches: 11. The CDR3 contains 15 residues. The CDR3 region has the DNA TGCGCCAGCAGCTCCGGACAGGGTCCGCCGTTGCCCCAGCATTTT. It codes for CASSSGQGPPLPQHF. Filled out from reference TRBV5-1 and TRBJ1-5, the complete variable domain reads KAGVTQTPRYLIKTRGQQVTLSCSPISGHRSVSWYQQTPGQGLQFLFEYFSETQRNKGNFPGRFSGRQFSNSRSEMNVSTLELGDSALYLCASSSGQGPPLPQHFGDGTRLSIL.